This T cell receptor (beta chain) was profiled in a study of long-term antiretroviral therapy in people with HIV. Run at survey level, the immunoSEQ assay was version v3.0. Per-sample sequencing targets were roughly 40,000-55,000 T-cell genomes. The assay was immunoSEQ multiplex PCR, and TCRdb's table has in-frame clones only and misses some. Of over 25,000 clones listed, around 89% are singletons. Each HIV participant was treated in the United States. About 1-10 million cryopreserved PBMC were held in samples before DNA extraction. Trimming took 3 bases from V and 0 from J, leaving 14 bases between them. CDR1 is SGHAT, CDR2 FQNNGV, per germline. The CDR3 spans 17 residues.

The V call is TRBV11-2, the J call TRBJ2-2, with D possibly being TRBD1 (6 bases). The input for sequencing was unsorted PBMCs, taken 3.2 years before starting antiretroviral therapy. The sequence came from a man aged 45-65 years with HIV. The CDR3 nucleotides read TGTGCCAGCAGCTTTCCTTTCGAGGGGGCGAACACCGGGGAGCTGTTTTTT. Amino acid sequence: CASSFPFEGANTGELFF.